This T cell receptor beta chain was obtained from a study of shared clonotypes between healthy human individuals. Study-level findings and limits: Specimens sampled were limited to blood, with tissue repertoires likely differing.

Germline assignment: CDR1 SGHAT and CDR2 FQNNGV. The CDR3 length is 17 residues. Unmatched junction bases numbered 10, after V lost 6 bases and J lost 4 bases. About this clone: Its antigen is not identified.

Assay execution proceeded at the deep level. Original handling: As immunoSEQ supplied junction-only sequences (without quality scores), filtering differed. Libraries were prepared by immunoSEQ multiplex PCR; TCRdb keeps only in-frame clonotypes and omits some of them. V, J and clone size reflect that table, while D and trimming were determined from the DNA. The top ten clones hold 0.1% to 0.15% of a sample with some 2,400,000 clones, approximately 94% of them seen once. Material for sequencing was naive CD4+ T cells sorted from blood. Indicated subset: CD45RA+ positively selected. The V call is TRBV11-2, the J call TRBJ2-2; 11 bases line up with TRBD2. This clonotype was sampled from a man aged 18 to 29 in good health. CDR3 loop: CASSLTSGGTSTGELFF. DNA of the CDR3: TGTGCCAGCAGTCTTACTAGCGGGGGAACTAGCACCGGGGAGCTGTTTTTT.